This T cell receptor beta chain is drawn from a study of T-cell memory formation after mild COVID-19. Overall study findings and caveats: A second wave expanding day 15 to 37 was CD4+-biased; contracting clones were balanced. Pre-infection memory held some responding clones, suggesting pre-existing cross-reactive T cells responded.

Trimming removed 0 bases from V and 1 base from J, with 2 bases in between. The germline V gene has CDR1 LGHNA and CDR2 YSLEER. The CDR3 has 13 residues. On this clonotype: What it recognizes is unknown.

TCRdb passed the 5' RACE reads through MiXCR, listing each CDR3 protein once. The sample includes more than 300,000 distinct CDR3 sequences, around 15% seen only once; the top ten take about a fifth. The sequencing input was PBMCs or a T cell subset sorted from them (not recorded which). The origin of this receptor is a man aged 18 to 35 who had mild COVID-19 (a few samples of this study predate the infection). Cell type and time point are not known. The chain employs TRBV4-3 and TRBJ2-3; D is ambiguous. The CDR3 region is CASSQEGTDTQYF. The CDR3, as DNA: TGCGCCAGCAGCCAAGAGGGCACAGATACGCAGTATTTT.